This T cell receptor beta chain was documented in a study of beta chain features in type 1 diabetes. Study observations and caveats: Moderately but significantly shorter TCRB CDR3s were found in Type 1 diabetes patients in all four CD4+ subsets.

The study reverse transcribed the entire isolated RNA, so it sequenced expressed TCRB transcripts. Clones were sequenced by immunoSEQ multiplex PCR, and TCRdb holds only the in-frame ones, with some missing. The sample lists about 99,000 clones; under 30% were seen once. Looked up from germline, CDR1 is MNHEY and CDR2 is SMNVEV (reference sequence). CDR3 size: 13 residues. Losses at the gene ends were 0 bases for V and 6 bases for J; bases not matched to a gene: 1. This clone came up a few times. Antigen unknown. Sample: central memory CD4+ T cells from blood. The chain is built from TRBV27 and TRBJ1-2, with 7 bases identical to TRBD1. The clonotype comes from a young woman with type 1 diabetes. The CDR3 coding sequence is TGTGCCAGCAGTTTATCCAGGGGGGATGGCTACACCTTC. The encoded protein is CASSLSRGDGYTF.